The sequence of this TCR beta chain was determined in a study of blood T cell repertoires in COVID-19. In germline, CDR1 is SGHTA, CDR2 FQGNSA. The CDR3 extends over 18 amino acids. Trimming took 0 bases from V and 0 from J, leaving 12 bases between them. In the source study's methods: Estimated nucleated cell counts came from reference gene primer amplification. The assay was immunoSEQ multiplex PCR, and TCRdb's table has in-frame clones only and misses some. D and trimming were read from the DNA, whereas the V and J calls and clone size are those reported in that table. The sample shows 330,000 or so clones, approximately 90% of them seen only once.

The receptor comes from a man aged 25-45 years with COVID-19, enrolled during active disease. The specimen sequenced was peripheral blood. The chain employs TRBV7-2 and TRBJ2-6; D is ambiguous. The CDR3 DNA reads TGTGCCAGCAGCTTAGCGCGGTCGTTGAGCTCTGGGGCCAACGTCCTGACTTTC. Protein sequence: CASSLARSLSSGANVLTF.